Each of the 12 T cell receptor beta chains below was sequenced from the same sample in a study of blood T cell repertoires in COVID-19. The method was immunoSEQ multiplex PCR; TCRdb's version includes in-frame clones alone and lacks a portion of them. Among about 320,000 clones listed, around nine tenths were seen once. Sequences were obtained from PBMCs or T cells enriched from blood (not recorded which). Source of these receptors: a man aged 25 to 40 who had recovered from COVID-19.

This clone was detected only once. This chain joins TRBV6-5 and TRBJ1-2; perhaps TRBD1 as D (6 bases). Trimming took 7 bases from V and 7 from J, leaving 19 bases between them. The CDR3 extends over 14 amino acids. Looked up from germline, CDR1 is MNHEY and CDR2 is SVGAGI. The CDR3 DNA follows: TGTGCCAGCAATCGAAACGCAGGGGATGGTGGCTACACCTTC. Its protein product is CASNRNAGDGGYTF.

Concerning this clone: The same CDR3 also results from other DNA sequences found in this sample. V gene TRBV9 combines with J gene TRBJ1-3; D is uncertain. The CDR3 sequence is 15 residues long. V gave up 0 bases and J gave up 0 bases, with 7 bases separating them. Germline CDR1 SGDLS, CDR2 YYNGEE. CDR3: CASSVDSGSGNTIYF. DNA of the CDR3: TGTGCCAGCAGCGTAGACAGCGGCTCTGGAAACACCATATATTTT.

V gene TRBV5-1 combines with J gene TRBJ2-7, with 7 bases matching TRBD1. V shed 4 bases, J shed 2 bases, and the junction held 6 bases outside the gene matches. CDR1 and CDR2 (germline): SGHRS, YFSETQ. CDR3 length equals 14 residues. CDR3 DNA: TGCGCCAGCAGCCTAGACAGGGCGGCCTACGAGCAGTACTTC. Its protein is CASSLDRAAYEQYF. The full variable domain, with the rest looked up from reference TRBV5-1 and TRBJ2-7, is KAGVTQTPRYLIKTRGQQVTLSCSPISGHRSVSWYQQTPGQGLQFLFEYFSETQRNKGNFPGRFSGRQFSNSRSEMNVSTLELGDSALYLCASSLDRAAYEQYFGPGTRLTVT.

This clone was counted a single time. The CDR3 coding sequence is TGTGCCAGCAGCAATCTAAGGGGGCGAACTAACTATGGCTACACCTTC. Encoded protein: CASSNLRGRTNYGYTF. This chain connects TRBV21-1 to TRBJ1-2; the listed D gene, TRBD1, was not tested against the DNA. TRBV21-1 is an annotated pseudogene. This CDR3 comprises 16 residues.

This clone was seen more than once but under ten times. The chain has TRBV7-2 and TRBJ1-1; 10 nucleotides line up with TRBD1. Unmatched junction bases numbered 15, after V lost 5 bases and J lost 0 bases. The CDR3 totals 19 residues. The germline V gene encodes CDR1 SGHTA and CDR2 FQGNSA. CDR3 bases: TGTGCCAGCAGCCGCTTGGATTGGGACAGGGGTCGGATGAACACTGAAGCTTTCTTT. Translated, it gives CASSRLDWDRGRMNTEAFF.

The chain links TRBV3-1 (or the pseudogene TRBV3-2) to TRBJ2-5; D is possibly TRBD2 (6 bases). V lost 0 bases to trimming and J lost 10 bases, with 15 bases between them. CDR1 is LGHDT, CDR2 YNNKEL, per germline (reference sequence). The CDR3 is 14 amino acids. The CDR3, as DNA: TGTGCCAGCAGCCAAGACCTCGGGGCCGGGGGCCAGTACTTC. Translation gives CASSQDLGAGGQYF.

The chain links TRBV29-1 to TRBJ2-7; 9 nucleotides align to TRBD2. Germline V gene sequence: CDR1 SQVTM, CDR2 ANQGSEA. Trimming took 4 bases from V and 7 from J; bases not matched to a gene: 8. The CDR3 loop spans 13 amino acids. The CDR3 sequence: CSVGASGVMEQYF. The CDR3 DNA sequence: TGCAGCGTTGGAGCTAGCGGGGTTATGGAGCAGTACTTC.

This chain joins TRBV28 and TRBJ1-5; TRBD1 might be the D (5 bases). Germline-derived CDR1 and CDR2 are MDHEN and SYDVKM. Trimming pared 5 bases from V and 1 base from J, leaving 12 bases between. CDR3 length: 15 amino acids. CDR3 coding DNA: TGTGCCAGCAGTCCGACAGTTATAAGCAATCAGCCCCAGCATTTT. Residues: CASSPTVISNQPQHF. The whole variable domain, filled in from reference TRBV28 and TRBJ1-5, reads DVKVTQSSRYLVKRTGEKVFLECVQDMDHENMFWYRQDPGLGLRLIYFSYDVKMKEKGDIPEGYSVSREKKERFSLILESASTNQTSMYLCASSPTVISNQPQHFGDGTRLSIL.

J is TRBJ1-3 and V is TRBV7-9, with D possibly being TRBD1 (5 bases). There are 16 residues in the CDR3. The V end was cut by 5 bases, the J end by 0 bases, with 14 bases between. Germline CDR1 and CDR2: SEHNR and FQNEAQ (reference sequence). CDR3 sequence reads: CASSGTGTLSGNTIYF. In DNA form, the CDR3 reads TGTGCCAGCAGCGGCACTGGGACTCTCTCTGGAAACACCATATATTTT.

CDR3 in DNA: TGTGCCAGCAGCCTTCCGTTCCTTGGGAGGAACACTGAAGCTTTCTTT. It is translated as CASSLPFLGRNTEAFF. This chain joins TRBV11-2 and TRBJ1-1; D unclear. In germline, CDR1 is SGHAT, CDR2 FQNNGV. The length of the CDR3 is 16 residues. Trimming cost V 5 bases and J 1 base, with 17 bases left between them.

The genes are TRBV19 and TRBJ2-6, with 8 bases lining up with TRBD1. V was clipped by 1 base and J by 8 bases; unmatched bases: 4. The CDR3 totals 15 residues. Germline V gene data show CDR1 as LNHDA and CDR2 as SQIVND (reference sequence). The CDR3 region is CASSIAGQGTNVLTF. CDR3 DNA: TGTGCCAGTAGTATAGCTGGACAGGGAACCAACGTCCTGACTTTC.

V is TRBV5-1 and J is TRBJ1-5, with D perhaps matching TRBD1 (5 bases). The CDR3 has 15 amino acids. CDR1 and CDR2 from the germline V gene are SGHRS and YFSETQ. The V gene lost 0 bases and the J gene lost 0 bases, with 7 bases spanning the gap. The CDR3: CASSLAGNSNQPQHF. The CDR3, as DNA: TGCGCCAGCAGCTTGGCAGGGAATAGCAATCAGCCCCAGCATTTT.